The T cell receptor beta chain under discussion was sequenced for a study of identical twins' blood T cells. A single record per CDR3 protein comes from TCRdb applying MiXCR to the 5' RACE reads. The sample holds roughly 340,000 distinct CDR3 sequences, about 28% seen once. CDR3 size: 16 residues. V shed 3 bases and J 2 bases; nucleotides not matched to a gene: 8. Germline V CDR1 and CDR2: MGHRA, YSYEKL. This clonotype has only a few counts. V usage is TRBV4-1 and J usage is TRBJ2-3; 7 positions agree with TRBD1. The source of this sequence is a woman aged 18 to 50 in good health. The sequenced sample consisted of PBMCs. CDR3 DNA sequence: TGCGCCAGCAGCCAGATTACAGGGGCGATCACAGATACGCAGTATTTT. Translation: CASSQITGAITDTQYF.